This TCR beta chain derives from a study of CXCR3-negative and CXCR3-positive naive CD8 T cells. The CDR3 loop spans 14 amino acids. The V gene's germline CDR1 is SGHDT and CDR2 YYEEEE. Every CD8+ subset sample held a few hundred thousand flow-sorted cells, done in triplicate. UMI labels and 5' RACE were used to prepare the TRB cDNA libraries. Reanalyzing the 5' RACE reads, TCRdb keeps one entry per CDR3 protein, without DNA. The sample totals about 120,000 distinct CDR3 sequences; its top ten clones hold just under 0.5%. This TCR came from a human donor in good health. Some clones in this sample may be carry-over from other donors' samples. The chain employs TRBV5-6 and TRBJ2-5. Sample: naive CXCR3- CD8+ T cells from blood. As to subset: CD45RO-CCR7+CD27+CD95- naive CD8+ T cells lacking CXCR3 (TNR3-). CDR3: CASSLSEGEETQYF.